The 13 T cell receptor beta chains below all came from one sample that was sequenced in a study of regulatory T cells in long-lasting Graves disease. Assembly of TCR beta libraries relied on iRepertoire HTBI primers together with Arm-PCR of CDR3 regions. TCRdb analysed the multiplex PCR reads with MiXCR anew, one entry per CDR3 protein. This table holds roughly 380,000 distinct CDR3 sequences, around 16% found once. Sample time point: newly diagnosed GD, antithyroid drugs for less than 3 months. The TCR library was prepared using RNA isolated from PBMCs. Here the sequenced sample was peripheral blood mononuclear cells (PBMCs), taken at new diagnosis, from a patient treated with antithyroid drugs. All receptors come from a female donor with Graves disease.

Many counts were recorded for this clonotype. V and J are TRBV7-9 and TRBJ1-1; D is unclear. V lost 8 bases, J lost 6 bases, and 13 bases lay in between. From germline, CDR1 is SEHNR and CDR2 FQNEAQ (reference sequence). This CDR3 is 12 amino acids long. The CDR3 DNA follows: TGTGCCAGCGCGGGAGATTCGGCTGAAGCTTTCTTT. Its translation is CASAGDSAEAFF.

At least ten counts were recorded for this clonotype. This chain connects TRBV5-8 to TRBJ1-2; D call uncertain. V was trimmed by 2 bases and J by 2 bases, leaving 10 bases between them. The length of the CDR3 is 14 residues. In germline, CDR1 is SGHTS, CDR2 YDEGEE. The CDR3 bases are TGTGCCAGCAGCTTAAAACAAGTCAACTATGGCTACACCTTC. Its protein is CASSLKQVNYGYTF.

This clonotype was recorded at least ten times. The chain joins TRBV5-1 to TRBJ1-1; D may be TRBD1 (5 bases). Germline lookup yields CDR1 SGHRS and CDR2 YFSETQ. There are 18 residues in the CDR3. V shed 4 bases and J shed 1 base, with 23 bases lying between them. The CDR3, as DNA: TGCGCCAGCAGCCCGGGACTGTCGGACTCCCCTGGGAACACTGAAGCTTTCTTT. Translation gives CASSPGLSDSPGNTEAFF.

The V gene is TRBV20-1, the J gene TRBJ2-1, with TRBD2 identical over 8 bases. From germline, CDR1 is DFQATT and CDR2 SNEGSKA (reference sequence). The CDR3 has 16 residues. V lost 3 bases to trimming and J lost 0 bases; unmatched junction nucleotides: 7. The CDR3 bases are TGCAGTGCTAGCGGGGGGGGCCCGAGCTCCTACAATGAGCAGTTCTTC. Amino acids: CSASGGGPSSYNEQFF.

This clonotype was counted a few times. CDR3: CASSIGGNQPQHF. CDR3 sequence (DNA): TGTGCCAGTAGTATAGGAGGCAATCAGCCCCAGCATTTT. The chain carries TRBV19 and TRBJ1-5, with no clear D. Germline loops: CDR1 LNHDA, CDR2 SQIVND (reference sequence). CDR3 length: 13 residues. Trimming pared 1 base from V and 2 bases from J, leaving 3 bases between.

This clonotype was seen repeatedly, ten times or more. The chain joins TRBV5-6 to TRBJ2-7, with D uncertain. V shed 2 bases and J shed 2 bases, with 8 bases lying between them. Germline values: CDR1 SGHDT, CDR2 YYEEEE. The CDR3 totals 13 residues. The CDR3 loop is CASSFGYPYEQYF. DNA of the CDR3: TGTGCCAGCAGCTTCGGGTACCCCTACGAGCAGTACTTC.

The V call is TRBV12-3 or TRBV12-4, the J call TRBJ2-7; weak D call: TRBD2 (5 bases). Trimming removed 3 bases at V and 7 bases at J, with 10 bases between. This CDR3 comprises 12 residues. The CDR3 here is CASSFPLAEQYF. CDR3 in DNA: TGTGCCAGCAGTTTTCCGCTAGCTGAGCAGTACTTC.

The CDR3 DNA reads TGTGCCAGCAGCCAGCGGGGGGCGTATTCCTACGAGCAGTACTTC. It specifies CASSQRGAYSYEQYF. The V gene is TRBV13, the J gene TRBJ2-7, with 9 bases aligning to TRBD2. V gave up 5 bases and J gave up 1 base; unmatched junction bases: 6. CDR1 is PRHDT, CDR2 FYEKMQ, per germline (reference sequence). This CDR3 region has 15 residues. Drawing the rest from reference TRBV13 and TRBJ2-7, the complete variable domain is AAGVIQSPRHLIKEKRETATLKCYPIPRHDTVYWYQQGPGQDPQFLISFYEKMQSDKGSIPDRFSAQQFSDYHSELNMSSLELGDSALYFCASSQRGAYSYEQYFGPGTRLTVT.

This clonotype was counted ten times or more. The chain couples TRBV12-3 or TRBV12-4 to TRBJ1-4, with D perhaps matching TRBD1 (6 bases). The CDR3 is 14 residues long. V was pared by 5 bases and J by 8 bases, with 15 bases between. The CDR3 region has the DNA TGTGCCAGCAGTCTATCGGGACAATACGAAAAACTGTTTTTT. Its protein product is CASSLSGQYEKLFF.

This clonotype was detected only a few times. The chain uses TRBV7-2 and TRBJ1-1; TRBD1 might be the D (5 bases). Trimming removed 5 bases at V and 0 bases at J, with 13 bases between. CDR3 length: 15 amino acids. CDR1 and CDR2 (germline): SGHTA, FQGNSA. The CDR3 DNA reads as TGTGCCAGCAGCCCAGCCGGGACTATGAACACTGAAGCTTTCTTT. Translating gives CASSPAGTMNTEAFF.

This clonotype was recorded at least ten times. This chain links TRBV6-5 with TRBJ2-5; D unresolved. The germline gives CDR1 MNHEY, CDR2 SVGAGI. CDR3 length: 14 amino acids. The V and J ends lost 2 bases and 1 base respectively, with 8 bases between them. The CDR3 DNA sequence: TGTGCCAGCAGTTACAGGGATCGCCAAGAGACCCAGTACTTC. This codes for CASSYRDRQETQYF.

This clonotype was counted many times. This rearrangement joins TRBV7-2 to TRBJ2-7; possible D gene TRBD2, 5 bases. Between the trimmed V and J ends, which lost 1 base and 4 bases, there was a span of 17 bases. There are 16 residues in the CDR3. Looked up from germline, CDR1 is SGHTA and CDR2 is FQGNSA. CDR3 protein: CASSLDVGIASYEQYF. As DNA, the CDR3 is TGTGCCAGCAGCTTAGACGTTGGGATAGCGTCATACGAGCAGTACTTC.

This clonotype was observed many times. This rearrangement joins TRBV3-1 to TRBJ1-2; TRBD1 matches at 8 bases. CDR3 length equals 15 residues. Trimming at V came to 8 bases and at J to 1 base, leaving 9 bases not matched to a gene. Looked up from germline, CDR1 is LGHDT and CDR2 is YNNKEL (reference sequence). The chain's CDR3 is CASRQGLVSNYGYTF. CDR3 in DNA: TGTGCCAGCCGACAGGGGCTAGTTAGTAACTATGGCTACACCTTC.